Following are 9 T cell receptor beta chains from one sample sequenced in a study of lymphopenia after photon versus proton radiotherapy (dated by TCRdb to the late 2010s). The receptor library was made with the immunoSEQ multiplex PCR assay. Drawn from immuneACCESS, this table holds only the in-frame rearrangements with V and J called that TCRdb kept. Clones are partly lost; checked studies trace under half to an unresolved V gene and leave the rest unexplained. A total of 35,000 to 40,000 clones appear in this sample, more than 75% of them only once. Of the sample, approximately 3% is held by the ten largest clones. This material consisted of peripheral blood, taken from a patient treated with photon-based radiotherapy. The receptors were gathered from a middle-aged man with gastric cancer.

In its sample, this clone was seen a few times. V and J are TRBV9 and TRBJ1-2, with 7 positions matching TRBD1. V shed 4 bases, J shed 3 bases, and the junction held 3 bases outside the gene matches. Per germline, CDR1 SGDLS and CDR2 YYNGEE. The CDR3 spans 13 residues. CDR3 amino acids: CASSPDRDYGYTF. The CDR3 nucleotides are TGTGCCAGCAGCCCCGACAGGGACTATGGCTACACCTTC.

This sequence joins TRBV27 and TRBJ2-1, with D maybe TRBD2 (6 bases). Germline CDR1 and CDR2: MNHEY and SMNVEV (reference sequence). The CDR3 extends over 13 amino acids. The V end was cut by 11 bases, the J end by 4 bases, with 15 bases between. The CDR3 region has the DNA TGTGCCGTTATTCGGGACTCTTACAATGAGCAGTTCTTC. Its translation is CAVIRDSYNEQFF.

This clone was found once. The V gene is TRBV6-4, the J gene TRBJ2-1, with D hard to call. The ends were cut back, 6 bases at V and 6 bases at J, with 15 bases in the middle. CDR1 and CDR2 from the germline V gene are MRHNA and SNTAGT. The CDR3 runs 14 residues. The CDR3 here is CASSQTTITNEQFF. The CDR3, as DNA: TGTGCCAGCAGCCAGACGACCATAACCAATGAGCAGTTCTTC.

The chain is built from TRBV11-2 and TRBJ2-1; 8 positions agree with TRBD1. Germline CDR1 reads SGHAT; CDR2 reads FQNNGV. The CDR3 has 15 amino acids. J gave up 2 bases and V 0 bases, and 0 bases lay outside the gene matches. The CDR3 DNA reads TGTGCCAGCAGCTTAGAACAGGGGGCCTACAATGAGCAGTTCTTC. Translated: CASSLEQGAYNEQFF.

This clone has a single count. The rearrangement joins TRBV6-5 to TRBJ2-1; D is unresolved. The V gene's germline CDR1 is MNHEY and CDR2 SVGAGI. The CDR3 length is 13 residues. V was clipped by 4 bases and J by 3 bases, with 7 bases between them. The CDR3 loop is CASSSANYNEQFF. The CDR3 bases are TGTGCCAGCAGTTCCGCTAACTACAATGAGCAGTTCTTC.

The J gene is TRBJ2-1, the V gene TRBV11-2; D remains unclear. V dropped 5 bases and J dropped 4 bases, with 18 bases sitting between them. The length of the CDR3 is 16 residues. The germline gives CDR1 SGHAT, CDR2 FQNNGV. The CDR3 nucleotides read TGTGCCAGCAGCCGCTTATTAGGAGTCAGGTACAATGAGCAGTTCTTC. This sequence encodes CASSRLLGVRYNEQFF.

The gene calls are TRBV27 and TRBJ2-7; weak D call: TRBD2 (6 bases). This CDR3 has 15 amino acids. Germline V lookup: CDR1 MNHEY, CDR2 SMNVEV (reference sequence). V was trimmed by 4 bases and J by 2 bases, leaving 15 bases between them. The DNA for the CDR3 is TGTGCCAGCAGTTCTGGTAACGGCGGGACCTACGAGCAGTACTTC. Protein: CASSSGNGGTYEQYF.

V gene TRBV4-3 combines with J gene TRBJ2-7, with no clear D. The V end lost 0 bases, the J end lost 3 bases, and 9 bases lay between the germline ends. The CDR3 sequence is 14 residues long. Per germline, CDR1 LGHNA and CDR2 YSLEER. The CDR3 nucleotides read TGCGCCAGCAGCCAAGATCACAGTTACTACGAGCAGTACTTC. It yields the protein CASSQDHSYYEQYF.

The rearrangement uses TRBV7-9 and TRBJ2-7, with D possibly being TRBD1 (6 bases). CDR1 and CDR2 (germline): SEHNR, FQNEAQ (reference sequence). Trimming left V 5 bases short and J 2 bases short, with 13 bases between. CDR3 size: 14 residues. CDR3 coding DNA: TGTGCCAGCAGCACATTACAGGGCGCCTACGAGCAGTACTTC. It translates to CASSTLQGAYEQYF.